What follows describes a single TCR beta chain. These data belong to a study of blood T cell repertoires in COVID-19. V was cut by 3 bases and J by 2 bases, with 14 bases left in between. The CDR3 runs 16 residues. The germline gives CDR1 MNHNS, CDR2 SASEGT. Sequencing used immunoSEQ multiplex PCR; TCRdb keeps in-frame clones, though not all of them. The repertoire consists of more than 150,000 clones, with over 75% occurring once and the leading ten covering about 2.8%. What was sequenced was peripheral blood. The TCR was taken from a woman of 80 years or more with active or convalescent COVID-19. This rearrangement joins TRBV6-1 to TRBJ1-3, with D perhaps TRBD1 (5 bases). The CDR3 spells CASSDPGVWTGNTIYF. The CDR3 DNA follows: TGTGCCAGCAGTGATCCGGGGGTTTGGACTGGAAACACCATATATTTT.